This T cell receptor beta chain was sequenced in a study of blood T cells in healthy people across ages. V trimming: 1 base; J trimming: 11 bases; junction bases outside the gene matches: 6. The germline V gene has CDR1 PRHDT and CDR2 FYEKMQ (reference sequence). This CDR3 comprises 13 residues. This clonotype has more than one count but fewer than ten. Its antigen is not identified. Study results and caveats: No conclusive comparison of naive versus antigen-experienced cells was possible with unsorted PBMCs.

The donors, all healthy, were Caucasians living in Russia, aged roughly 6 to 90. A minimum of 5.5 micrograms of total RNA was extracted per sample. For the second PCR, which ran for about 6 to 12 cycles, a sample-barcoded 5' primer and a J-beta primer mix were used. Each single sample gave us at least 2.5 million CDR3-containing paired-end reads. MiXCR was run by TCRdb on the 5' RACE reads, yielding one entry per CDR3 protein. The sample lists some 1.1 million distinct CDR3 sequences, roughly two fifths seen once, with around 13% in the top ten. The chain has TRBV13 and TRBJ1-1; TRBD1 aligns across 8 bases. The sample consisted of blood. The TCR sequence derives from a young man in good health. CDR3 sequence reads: CASSLERDRMAFF. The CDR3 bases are TGTGCCAGCAGCTTAGAGCGGGACAGGATGGCTTTCTTT.